This entry describes one TCR beta chain. This clone's antigen is unknown. No per-base quality is available; no much larger clone lies one base away. The record originates from a study of response to subunit inactivated influenza vaccine (dated by TCRdb to between 2018 and 2020). Regarding the complete study: To follow how T cells responded to a trivalent subunit inactivated influenza vaccine, the researchers relied on deep quantitative profiling of the T cell receptor repertoire. What the research found in general, with its limitations: It was suggested by the authors that each seasonal influenza vaccination may recruit only a limited number of new T cells.

Ends trimmed: V by 1 base, J by 5 bases; bases unmatched to a gene: 8. CDR1 LGHNA and CDR2 YSLEER were looked up in the germline V gene. Inclusive of the bounding cysteine and phenylalanine, the CDR3 is 17 residues long. Only CDR3 DNA is held: 51 bases, read in frame from base 1. Library creation used RT-PCR. The reads were generated on an Illumina HiSeq 2500. TCRdb reworked the public reads: Q25 trimming with fastp, MiXCR clone assembly, productive beta chains retained. One record per CDR3 amino acid sequence lists the most common genes and DNA. The sample has about 570,000 distinct CDR3 sequences on record, approximately 11% of them singletons. The top ten clonotypes cover 9.5% to 11% of the sample. The same specimen was also included in a second study, on T cells expressing NK-cell markers. According to the second study: TCR beta cDNA libraries were made by 5'RACE template switching that added a universal primer site and unique molecular identifiers. Three sorted T-cell subsets (CD3+CD56+NKG2C+, CD3+CD56+NKG2C- and CD3+CD56-NKG2C+) from several donors had their TCR beta-chain repertoires profiled. Seven of the eight sequenced donors were HCMV-seropositive and one was HCMV-seronegative. To restrict sorting to alphabetaTCR-expressing T cells, an anti-gammadeltaTCR antibody was added in several experiments. In roughly 6 donors, the dominant CD3+CD56+NKG2C+ clonotypes were found to rank among the top 10 CD8+ clonotypes and to make up 1.0-7.0% of CD8+ T cells. Those dominant clonotypes were again the most abundant among CD3+CD56-NKG2C+ cells in four donors, at roughly 28.3-65%. It remained unclear whether the expanded NKG2C-expressing T cell clones were specific for HCMV antigens. All eight donors whose samples were sequenced were randomly selected healthy volunteers, three of them men and five women. HCMV serostatus was determined by detecting HCMV-specific IgG in serum with a commercial ELISA kit. Ficoll density gradient centrifugation was used to isolate peripheral blood mononuclear cells from blood. For five to seven donors, unsorted PBMC were also used to sequence bulk peripheral blood T-cell repertoires. cDNA synthesis was primed from the TCR beta constant segment, followed by two successive PCR amplification steps. Illumina HiSeq 2000/2500, MiSeq or NextSeq was used to sequence libraries as 2 x 150 bp reads. MIGEC was used to demultiplex reads and group reads by UMI, and MiTCR was used to assemble and quantify clonotypes. To exclude erroneous sequences, only TCR cDNA sequences supported by at least two reads were retained. The tcR package was used for downstream repertoire analysis, with clonotypes matched between fractions based on CDR3 nucleotide sequence plus V segment. VDJmatch was used to annotate antigen specificity against VDJdb, with one amino acid substitution in CDR3 allowed.

The TCR sequence derives from a man aged 50-60 years who received an inactivated influenza vaccine. Donor details come from another sample of the same person, matched by shared clones. The material was PBMCs from blood, obtained on the day of vaccination. Here the chain combines TRBV4-3 and TRBJ2-2; TRBD2 matches 9 bases in the middle. The CDR3 loop reads CASSQGAGGPETGELFF. The DNA is as follows: TGCGCCAGCAGCCAAGGCGCGGGAGGGCCTGAGACCGGGGAGCTGTTTTTT.